This entry features one TCR beta chain sequence. Its antigen is unknown. The entry originates in a study of cytomegalovirus exposure and HLA in healthy donors. The V gene's germline CDR1 is SEHNR and CDR2 FQNEAQ (reference sequence). V was trimmed by 7 bases and J by 1 base, leaving 10 bases between them. The CDR3 covers 14 residues. Points from the study as a whole: Rare TCR sequences predominated, though certain public TCRs were found in many donors. Specific recognition of CMV antigens was confirmed in vitro for a few chains (all CMV-associated).

The method was immunoSEQ multiplex PCR; TCRdb's version includes in-frame clones alone and lacks a portion of them. Here the sample spans roughly 300,000 clones, 80% to 90% being singletons. This clonotype originated in a woman aged 18-35 years in good health and CMV-seronegative. The sample was PBMCs. The chain is built from TRBV7-9 and TRBJ2-2, with a possible D match to TRBD2 (5 bases). CDR3: CASIPSGNTGELFF. The CDR3 DNA reads TGTGCCAGCATCCCGAGCGGGAACACCGGGGAGCTGTTTTTT. Full variable domain (missing parts from reference TRBV7-9 and TRBJ2-2): DTGVSQNPRHKITKRGQNVTFRCDPISEHNRLYWYRQTLGQGPEFLTYFQNEAQLEKSRLLSDRFSAERPKGSFSTLEIQRTEQGDSAMYLCASIPSGNTGELFFGEGSRLTVL.